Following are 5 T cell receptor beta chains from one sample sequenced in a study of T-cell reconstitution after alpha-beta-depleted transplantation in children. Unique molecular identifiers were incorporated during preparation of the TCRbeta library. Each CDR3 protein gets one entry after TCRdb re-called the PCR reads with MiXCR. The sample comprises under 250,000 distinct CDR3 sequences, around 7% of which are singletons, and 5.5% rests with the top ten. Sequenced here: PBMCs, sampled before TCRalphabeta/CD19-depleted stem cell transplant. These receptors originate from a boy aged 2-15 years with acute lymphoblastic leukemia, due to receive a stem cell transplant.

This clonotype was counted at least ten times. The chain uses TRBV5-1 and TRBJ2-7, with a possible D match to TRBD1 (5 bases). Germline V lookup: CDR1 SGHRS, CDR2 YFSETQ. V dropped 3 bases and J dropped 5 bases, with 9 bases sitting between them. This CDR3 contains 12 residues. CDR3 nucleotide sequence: TGCGCCAGCAGCTGGACAAGGAACGAGCAGTACTTC. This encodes CASSWTRNEQYF.

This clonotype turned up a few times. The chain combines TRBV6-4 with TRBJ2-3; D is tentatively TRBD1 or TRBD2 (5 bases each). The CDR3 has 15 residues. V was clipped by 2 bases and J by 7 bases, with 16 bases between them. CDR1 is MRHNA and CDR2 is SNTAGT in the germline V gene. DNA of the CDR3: TGTGCCAGCAGTGACGGAGCTTTGGGACGAAATACGCAGTATTTT. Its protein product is CASSDGALGRNTQYF.

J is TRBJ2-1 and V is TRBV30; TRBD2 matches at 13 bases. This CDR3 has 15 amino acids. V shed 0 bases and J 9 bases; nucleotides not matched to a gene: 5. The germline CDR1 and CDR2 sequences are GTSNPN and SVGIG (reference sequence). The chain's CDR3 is CAWSVGLAGTTEQFF. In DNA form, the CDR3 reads TGTGCCTGGAGTGTGGGACTAGCGGGGACCACTGAGCAGTTCTTC.

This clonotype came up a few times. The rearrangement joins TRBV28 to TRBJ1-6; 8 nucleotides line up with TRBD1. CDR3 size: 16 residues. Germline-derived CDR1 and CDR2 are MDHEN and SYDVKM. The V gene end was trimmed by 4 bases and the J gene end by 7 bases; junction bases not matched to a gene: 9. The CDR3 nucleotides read TGTGCCAGCAGTTCGACCAGGACAGGGAGGAATTCACCCCTCCACTTT. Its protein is CASSSTRTGRNSPLHF.

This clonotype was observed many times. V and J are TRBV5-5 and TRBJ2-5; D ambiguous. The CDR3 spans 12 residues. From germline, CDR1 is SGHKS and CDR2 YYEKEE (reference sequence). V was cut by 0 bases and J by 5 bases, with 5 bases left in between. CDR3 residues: CASSLVMETQYF. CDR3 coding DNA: TGTGCCAGCAGCTTGGTCATGGAGACCCAGTACTTC. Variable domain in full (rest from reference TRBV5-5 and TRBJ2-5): DAGVTQSPTHLIKTRGQQVTLRCSPISGHKSVSWYQQVLGQGPQFIFQYYEKEERGRGNFPDRFSARQFPNYSSELNVNALLLGDSALYLCASSLVMETQYFGPGTRLLVL.